The 24 T cell receptor beta chains given below trace back to one sample, sequenced in a study of control samples from healthy donors and cancer patients. Sequencing was performed with immunoSEQ multiplex PCR; in TCRdb, only in-frame clones are kept and a portion is missing. The sample has some 130,000 clones, roughly 92% seen once. The specimen was blood. These receptor sequences come from a man aged 25-45 years in good health.

This chain links TRBV7-2 with TRBJ2-1, with 15 bases lining up with TRBD2. Germline V gives CDR1 SGHTA, CDR2 FQGNSA. With 1 base clipped from V and 9 bases from J, the junction kept 7 bases outside the gene matches. CDR3 size: 17 residues. Here the CDR3 DNA reads TGTGCCAGCAGCTTAGGGACTAGCGGGAGGGCCGGTAGTGAGCAGTTCTTC. It codes for CASSLGTSGRAGSEQFF.

The CDR3 sequence: CASSYDASGNYEQYF. In nucleotides, the CDR3 is TGTGCCAGCAGTTACGACGCTAGCGGAAACTACGAGCAGTACTTC. The J gene is TRBJ2-7, the V gene TRBV6-2 or TRBV6-3; 7 bases are a match to TRBD2. In germline, CDR1 is MNHEY, CDR2 SVGEGT. The V and J ends lost 2 bases and 3 bases, in that order; junction bases with no gene match: 7. This CDR3 spans 15 amino acids.

V usage is TRBV28 and J usage is TRBJ1-1, with no clear D. Deletions cut 5 bases from V and 1 base from J, with 8 bases between. This CDR3 spans 13 amino acids. Germline CDR1 MDHEN, CDR2 SYDVKM. As DNA, the CDR3 is TGTGCCAGCAGTGAACCGAGGAACACTGAAGCTTTCTTT. Its protein product is CASSEPRNTEAFF.

The chain uses TRBV6-5 and TRBJ2-2; TRBD1 matches at 8 bases. Germline V gives CDR1 MNHEY, CDR2 SVGAGI. The CDR3 has 13 amino acids. The V gene end was trimmed by 6 bases and the J gene end by 3 bases; junction bases not matched to a gene: 0. CDR3 DNA: TGTGCCAGCAGGACAGGGGACACCGGGGAGCTGTTTTTT. It specifies CASRTGDTGELFF.

The gene calls are TRBV9 and TRBJ1-3, with D perhaps matching TRBD1 (6 bases). Germline CDR1 reads SGDLS; CDR2 reads YYNGEE. V was cut by 4 bases and J by 2 bases, with 10 bases left in between. The CDR3 is made up of 14 amino acids. This CDR3 reads CASSPRGTGNTIYF. As DNA, the CDR3 is TGTGCCAGCAGCCCGAGGGGGACTGGAAACACCATATATTTT.

The chain recombines TRBV6-6 with TRBJ2-6, with no clear D. Trimming shortened V by 6 bases and J by 2 bases, and 5 bases separated the two germline ends. CDR1 is MNHNY and CDR2 is SVGAGI in the germline V gene (reference sequence). This CDR3 has 13 amino acids. The CDR3 DNA follows: TGTGCCAGCAGCCCCCCTGGGGCCAACGTCCTGACTTTC. Translation: CASSPPGANVLTF.

The chain links TRBV3-1 (or the pseudogene TRBV3-2) to TRBJ2-6, with a possible D match to TRBD1 (5 bases). V was pared by 4 bases and J by 0 bases, with 7 bases between. Germline CDR1 and CDR2: LGHDT and YNNKEL (reference sequence). This CDR3 spans 15 amino acids. The CDR3 DNA is TGTGCCAGCAGCCGACAGACCTCTGGGGCCAACGTCCTGACTTTC. It encodes CASSRQTSGANVLTF.

The V call is TRBV2, the J call TRBJ2-7, with D perhaps TRBD1 (6 bases). The CDR3 contains 13 residues. Germline CDR1 and CDR2: SNHLY and FYNNEI. Trimming stripped 6 bases from V and 3 bases from J, with 12 bases between. Here the CDR3 DNA reads TGTGCCAGCAGCGGCCGGACAGTCTACGAGCAGTACTTC. Encoded protein: CASSGRTVYEQYF.

V usage is TRBV6-1 and J usage is TRBJ2-7; no definite D call. The CDR3 runs 14 residues. V lost 3 bases, J lost 0 bases, and 9 bases lay in between. Germline loops: CDR1 MNHNS, CDR2 SASEGT. Written as DNA, the CDR3 is TGTGCCAGCAGTGAGACGGATAGCTCCTACGAGCAGTACTTC. It translates to CASSETDSSYEQYF.

This sequence joins TRBV18 and TRBJ1-6, with D possibly TRBD1 on 6 matching bases. V shed 6 bases and J shed 6 bases, with 12 bases lying between them. Germline V CDR1 and CDR2: KGHSH, LQKENI. The CDR3 spans 14 residues. The CDR3 coding sequence is TGTGCCAGCTCGTCAACAGGGTTTAATTCACCCCTCCACTTT. It codes for CASSSTGFNSPLHF. Full variable domain (missing parts from reference TRBV18 and TRBJ1-6): NAGVMQNPRHLVRRRGQEARLRCSPMKGHSHVYWYRQLPEEGLKFMVYLQKENIIDESGMPKERFSAEFPKEGPSILRIQQVVRGDSAAYFCASSSTGFNSPLHFGNGTRLTVT.

This clone has a single count. The chain combines TRBV5-1 with TRBJ1-1; TRBD1 aligns across 8 bases. The CDR3 has 13 residues. After removal of 4 bases from V and 4 bases from J, the junction contained 3 bases not matched to a gene. Germline CDR1 SGHRS, CDR2 YFSETQ. The CDR3 sequence: CASSRTGGTEAFF. The CDR3 nucleotides read TGCGCCAGCAGCCGTACAGGGGGCACTGAAGCTTTCTTT.

Only a few counts were recorded for this clone. The chain employs TRBV3-1 (or the pseudogene TRBV3-2) and TRBJ1-1; D is unresolved. The CDR3 is 17 residues long. Germline-derived CDR1 and CDR2 are LGHDT and YNNKEL (reference sequence). Trimming took off 0 bases at V and 0 bases at J, with 14 bases between the two ends. The CDR3 is CASSQEPSSRMNTEAFF. CDR3 DNA sequence: TGTGCCAGCAGCCAAGAACCGAGTAGTAGAATGAACACTGAAGCTTTCTTT.

The V call is TRBV30, the J call TRBJ2-3, with D perhaps given as TRBD1 or TRBD2 (5 bases each). V was clipped by 3 bases and J by 0 bases, with 7 bases between them. Germline V gene sequence: CDR1 GTSNPN, CDR2 SVGIG (reference sequence). The length of the CDR3 is 13 residues. CDR3 bases: TGTGCCTGGAGAGGGGACAGCACAGATACGCAGTATTTT. Amino acid sequence: CAWRGDSTDTQYF.

The chain recombines TRBV7-9 with TRBJ2-7, with 11 bases matching TRBD1. The germline CDR1 and CDR2 sequences are SEHNR and FQNEAQ (reference sequence). Trimming at V came to 5 bases and at J to 3 bases, leaving 9 bases not matched to a gene. The CDR3 runs to 16 residues. CDR3 DNA sequence: TGTGCCAGCAGCCCAATAACCGGGACAGGGGGCTACGAGCAGTACTTC. The encoded protein is CASSPITGTGGYEQYF.

This chain uses TRBV28 with TRBJ2-7; 9 nucleotides agree with TRBD2. The V gene end was trimmed by 6 bases and the J gene end by 1 base; junction bases not matched to a gene: 13. The length of the CDR3 is 17 residues. The germline CDR1 and CDR2 sequences are MDHEN and SYDVKM. CDR3 DNA sequence: TGTGCCAGCAGCCTCCCTAATGATAGCGGGAGATCCTACGAGCAGTACTTC. This codes for CASSLPNDSGRSYEQYF.

The rearrangement links TRBV7-8 to TRBJ2-7; weak D call: TRBD1 (8 bases). This CDR3 spans 15 amino acids. Looked up from germline, CDR1 is SGHVS and CDR2 is FQNEAQ. V was shortened by 4 bases and J by 3 bases, with 16 bases between the two germline ends. The CDR3 sequence: CASSSGGTGNYEQYF. The CDR3 bases are TGTGCCAGCAGCTCCGGGGGGACAGGAAACTACGAGCAGTACTTC.

J is TRBJ2-3 and V is TRBV5-5; TRBD1 matches 8 bases. From germline, CDR1 is SGHKS and CDR2 YYEKEE (reference sequence). CDR3 length equals 15 residues. Trimming cost V 4 bases and J 4 bases; bases outside gene matches: 8. Here the CDR3 reads CASSDPGGIADTQYF. CDR3 nucleotides: TGTGCCAGCAGCGACCCAGGGGGCATCGCAGATACGCAGTATTTT.

This chain links TRBV2 with TRBJ2-5; D uncertain. The CDR3 runs 12 residues. In germline, CDR1 is SNHLY, CDR2 FYNNEI. V shed 7 bases and J shed 2 bases, with 8 bases lying between them. CDR3 nucleotide sequence: TGTGCCAGCAAGAACCTGCAAGAGACCCAGTACTTC. This sequence encodes CASKNLQETQYF.

V is TRBV28 and J is TRBJ2-7; 7 bases agree with TRBD2. Per germline, CDR1 MDHEN and CDR2 SYDVKM. Germline trimming cut 3 bases from V and 0 bases from J; bases unmatched to any gene: 2. The CDR3 loop spans 14 amino acids. CDR3 protein: CASSFGGTSYEQYF. CDR3 in DNA: TGTGCCAGCAGTTTCGGGGGGACCTCCTACGAGCAGTACTTC. Using reference TRBV28 and TRBJ2-7 for the parts outside the CDR3, the full variable domain is DVKVTQSSRYLVKRTGEKVFLECVQDMDHENMFWYRQDPGLGLRLIYFSYDVKMKEKGDIPEGYSVSREKKERFSLILESASTNQTSMYLCASSFGGTSYEQYFGPGTRLTVT.

This clone was recorded a few times. This chain's CDR3 is CASSEGTSGKGPQFF. For the CDR3, the DNA is TGTGCCAGCAGTGAGGGGACTAGCGGTAAAGGGCCGCAGTTCTTC. The chain is built from TRBV6-4 and TRBJ2-1, with 11 positions matching TRBD2. V gave up 3 bases and J gave up 12 bases; unmatched junction bases: 10. Germline V gene lookup returns CDR1 MRHNA and CDR2 SNTAGT. The CDR3 consists of 15 residues.

The chain employs TRBV3-1 (or the pseudogene TRBV3-2) and TRBJ2-2; D ambiguous. The CDR3 totals 13 residues. Trimming pared 0 bases from V and 5 bases from J, leaving 4 bases between. Germline loops: CDR1 LGHDT, CDR2 YNNKEL (reference sequence). CDR3 coding DNA: TGTGCCAGCAGCCAAGAGACGACCGGGGAGCTGTTTTTT. It codes for CASSQETTGELFF.

In nucleotides, the CDR3 is TGTGCCAGCAGCTTAGACCTTGGACCTGGTGGGGCCAACGTCCTGACTTTC. Protein sequence: CASSLDLGPGGANVLTF. The chain carries TRBV11-3 and TRBJ2-6; the D is unclear. Germline values: CDR1 SGHNT, CDR2 YENEEA. The CDR3 totals 17 residues. V dropped 0 bases and J dropped 3 bases, with 12 bases sitting between them. The complete variable domain, with remaining parts taken from reference TRBV11-3 and TRBJ2-6, reads EAGVVQSPRYKIIEKKQPVAFWCNPISGHNTLYWYLQNLGQGPELLIRYENEEAVDDSQLPKDRFSAERLKGVDSTLKIQPAELGDSAVYLCASSLDLGPGGANVLTFGAGSRLTVL.

The V call is TRBV28, the J call TRBJ2-1, with TRBD2 matching over 13 bases. Germline V gene sequence: CDR1 MDHEN, CDR2 SYDVKM. V was clipped by 7 bases and J by 10 bases; unmatched bases: 10. The CDR3 totals 15 residues. CDR3 residues: CASTAAGLAGWEQFF. The CDR3 DNA sequence: TGTGCCAGCACCGCCGCGGGACTAGCGGGATGGGAGCAGTTCTTC.

The chain couples TRBV2 to TRBJ2-1; tentative D call: TRBD2 (6 bases). The germline V and J ends were trimmed by 4 bases and 7 bases, with 14 bases remaining between them. Germline loops: CDR1 SNHLY, CDR2 FYNNEI. The CDR3 sequence is 14 residues long. The CDR3 sequence: CASSGTSWRNEQFF. CDR3 nucleotides: TGTGCCAGCAGTGGCACTAGCTGGAGGAATGAGCAGTTCTTC.